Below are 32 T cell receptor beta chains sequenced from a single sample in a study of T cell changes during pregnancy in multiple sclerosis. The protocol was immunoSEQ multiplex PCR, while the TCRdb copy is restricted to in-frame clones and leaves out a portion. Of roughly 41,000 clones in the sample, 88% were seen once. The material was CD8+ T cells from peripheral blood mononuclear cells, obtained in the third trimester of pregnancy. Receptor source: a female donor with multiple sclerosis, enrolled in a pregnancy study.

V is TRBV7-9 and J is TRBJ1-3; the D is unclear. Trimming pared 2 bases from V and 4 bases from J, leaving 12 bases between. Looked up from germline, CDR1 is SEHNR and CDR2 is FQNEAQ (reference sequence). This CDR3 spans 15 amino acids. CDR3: CASSLTLVHGNTIYF. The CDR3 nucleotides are TGTGCCAGCAGCTTAACCCTCGTACACGGAAACACCATATATTTT.

CDR3 protein: CASSLAPQGPEQYF. The CDR3 DNA reads TGTGCCAGCAGCTTGGCCCCCCAGGGGCCCGAGCAGTACTTC. J is TRBJ2-7 and V is TRBV5-5; D is perhaps TRBD1 (6 bases). The germline CDR1 and CDR2 sequences are SGHKS and YYEKEE (reference sequence). V was cut by 0 bases and J by 6 bases, with 13 bases left in between. The CDR3 covers 14 residues.

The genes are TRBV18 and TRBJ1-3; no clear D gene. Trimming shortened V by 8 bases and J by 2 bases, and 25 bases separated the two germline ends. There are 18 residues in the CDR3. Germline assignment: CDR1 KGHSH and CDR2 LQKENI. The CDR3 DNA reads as TGTGCCAGCCTAAGCCAATATCCCGGAGACTCACCTGGAAACACCATATATTTT. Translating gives CASLSQYPGDSPGNTIYF. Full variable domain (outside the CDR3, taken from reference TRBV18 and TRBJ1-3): NAGVMQNPRHLVRRRGQEARLRCSPMKGHSHVYWYRQLPEEGLKFMVYLQKENIIDESGMPKERFSAEFPKEGPSILRIQQVVRGDSAAYFCASLSQYPGDSPGNTIYFGEGSWLTVV.

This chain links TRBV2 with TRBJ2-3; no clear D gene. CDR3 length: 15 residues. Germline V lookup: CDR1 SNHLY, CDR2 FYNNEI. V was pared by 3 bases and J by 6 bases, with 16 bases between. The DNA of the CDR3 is TGTGCCAGCAGTGAGGGCTCCAGATCAGGCGATACGCAGTATTTT. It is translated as CASSEGSRSGDTQYF.

CDR3 DNA sequence: TGTGCCAGCAGTAAATCCGGGACACGCTATGGCTACACCTTC. This translates into CASSKSGTRYGYTF. This chain connects TRBV6-5 to TRBJ1-2, with a tentative D call TRBD1 (6 bases). V lost 5 bases, J lost 4 bases, and 14 bases lay in between. The CDR3 is 14 amino acids. Germline V lookup: CDR1 MNHEY, CDR2 SVGAGI.

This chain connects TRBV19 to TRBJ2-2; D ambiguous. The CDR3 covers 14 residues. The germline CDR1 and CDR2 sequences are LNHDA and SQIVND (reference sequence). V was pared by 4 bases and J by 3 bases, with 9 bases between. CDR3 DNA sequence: TGTGCCAGTAGTAAAGTACGAGACACCGGGGAGCTGTTTTTT. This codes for CASSKVRDTGELFF.

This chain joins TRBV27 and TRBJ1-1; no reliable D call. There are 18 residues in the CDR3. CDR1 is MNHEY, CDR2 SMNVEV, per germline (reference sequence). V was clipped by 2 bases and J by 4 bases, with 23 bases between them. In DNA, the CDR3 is TGTGCCAGCAGTTTAGTCGGCTGGTTAACCGGGGTGGGCACTGAAGCTTTCTTT. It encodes CASSLVGWLTGVGTEAFF.

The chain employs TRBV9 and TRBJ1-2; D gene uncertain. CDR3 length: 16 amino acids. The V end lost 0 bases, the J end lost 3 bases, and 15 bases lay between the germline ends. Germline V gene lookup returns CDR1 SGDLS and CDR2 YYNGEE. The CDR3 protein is CASSVATGERDYGYTF. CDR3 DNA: TGTGCCAGCAGCGTAGCTACCGGGGAAAGGGACTATGGCTACACCTTC.

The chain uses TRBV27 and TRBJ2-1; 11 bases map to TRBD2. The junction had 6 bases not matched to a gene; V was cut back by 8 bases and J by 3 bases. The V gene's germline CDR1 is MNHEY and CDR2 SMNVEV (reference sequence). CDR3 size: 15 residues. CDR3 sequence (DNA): TGTGCCAGCCGCGATGGGACTAGCGGCTACAATGAGCAGTTCTTC. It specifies CASRDGTSGYNEQFF.

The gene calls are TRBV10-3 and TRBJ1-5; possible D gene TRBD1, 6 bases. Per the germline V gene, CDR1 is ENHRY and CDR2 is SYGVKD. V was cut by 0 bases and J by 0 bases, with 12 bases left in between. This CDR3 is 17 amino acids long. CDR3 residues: CAISESGGLHSNQPQHF. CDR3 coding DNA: TGTGCCATCAGTGAGTCCGGGGGGCTCCATAGCAATCAGCCCCAGCATTTT.

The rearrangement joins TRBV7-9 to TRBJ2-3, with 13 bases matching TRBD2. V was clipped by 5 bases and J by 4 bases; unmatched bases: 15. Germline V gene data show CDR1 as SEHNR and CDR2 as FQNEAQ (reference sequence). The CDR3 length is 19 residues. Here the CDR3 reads CASSTHRTSGGLPADTQYF. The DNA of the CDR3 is TGTGCCAGCAGCACCCACCGGACTAGCGGGGGCCTCCCGGCAGATACGCAGTATTTT.

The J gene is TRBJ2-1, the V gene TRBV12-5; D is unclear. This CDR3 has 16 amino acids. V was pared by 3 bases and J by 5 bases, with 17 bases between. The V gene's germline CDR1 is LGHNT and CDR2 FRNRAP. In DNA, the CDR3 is TGTGCTAGTGGTTTACTGGGCAGGCTGGTCGACAATGAGCAGTTCTTC. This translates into CASGLLGRLVDNEQFF.

As DNA, the CDR3 is TGTGCCAGCAGTTACTCGGCAGGCCGCCAAGAGACCCAGTACTTC. Its translation is CASSYSAGRQETQYF. The rearrangement links TRBV6-6 to TRBJ2-5, with D hard to call. The germline V and J ends were trimmed by 0 bases and 1 base, with 9 bases remaining between them. This CDR3 is 15 amino acids long. Looked up from germline, CDR1 is MNHNY and CDR2 is SVGAGI (reference sequence).

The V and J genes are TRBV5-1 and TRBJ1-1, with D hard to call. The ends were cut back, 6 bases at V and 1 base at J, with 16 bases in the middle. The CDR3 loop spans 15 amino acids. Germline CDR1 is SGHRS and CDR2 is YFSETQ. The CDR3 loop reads CASKYSPMGNTEAFF. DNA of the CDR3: TGCGCCAGCAAGTATAGCCCGATGGGGAACACTGAAGCTTTCTTT.

The CDR3 nucleotides are TGTGCCAGCAGTGAGCGGGGGGGCACAGATACGCAGTATTTT. Its protein is CASSERGGTDTQYF. V and J are TRBV6-1 and TRBJ2-3, with 8 bases lining up with TRBD2. The CDR3 contains 14 residues. The ends lost 3 bases at V and 1 base at J; junction bases unmatched: 0. Looked up from germline, CDR1 is MNHNS and CDR2 is SASEGT.

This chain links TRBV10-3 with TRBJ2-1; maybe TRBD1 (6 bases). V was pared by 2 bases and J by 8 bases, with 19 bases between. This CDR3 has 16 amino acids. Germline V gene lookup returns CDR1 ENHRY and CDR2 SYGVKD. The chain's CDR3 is CAISEPDQTGRDEQFF. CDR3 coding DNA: TGTGCCATCAGTGAGCCTGATCAGACAGGCCGGGATGAGCAGTTCTTC.

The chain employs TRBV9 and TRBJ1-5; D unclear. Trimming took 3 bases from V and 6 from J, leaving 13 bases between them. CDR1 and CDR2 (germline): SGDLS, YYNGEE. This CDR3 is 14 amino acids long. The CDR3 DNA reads TGTGCCAGCAGCGCCCGAAAGGAGGGTCAGCCCCAGCATTTT. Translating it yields CASSARKEGQPQHF.

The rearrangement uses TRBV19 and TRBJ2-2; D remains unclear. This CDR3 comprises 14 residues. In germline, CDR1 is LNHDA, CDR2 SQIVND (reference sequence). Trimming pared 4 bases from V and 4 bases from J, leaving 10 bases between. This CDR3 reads CASSSLYRTGELFF. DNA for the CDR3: TGTGCCAGTAGTAGCCTCTACCGCACCGGGGAGCTGTTTTTT.

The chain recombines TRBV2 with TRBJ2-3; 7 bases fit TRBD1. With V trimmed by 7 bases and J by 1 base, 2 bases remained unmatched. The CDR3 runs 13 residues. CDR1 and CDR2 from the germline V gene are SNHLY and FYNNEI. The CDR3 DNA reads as TGTGCCAGCATCCAGGGGGGCACAGATACGCAGTATTTT. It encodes CASIQGGTDTQYF.

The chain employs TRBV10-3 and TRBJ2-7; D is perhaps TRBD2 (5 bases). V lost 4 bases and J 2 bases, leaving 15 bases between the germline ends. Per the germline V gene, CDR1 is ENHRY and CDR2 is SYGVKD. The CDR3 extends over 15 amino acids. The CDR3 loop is CAISVSSEAPYEQYF. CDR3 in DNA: TGTGCCATCAGTGTTTCTTCGGAGGCGCCCTACGAGCAGTACTTC.

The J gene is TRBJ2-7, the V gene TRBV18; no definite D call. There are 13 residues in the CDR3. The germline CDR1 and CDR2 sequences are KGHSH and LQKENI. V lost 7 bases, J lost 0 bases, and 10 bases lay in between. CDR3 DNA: TGTGCCAGCTTAAACGACAACTCCTACGAGCAGTACTTC. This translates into CASLNDNSYEQYF.

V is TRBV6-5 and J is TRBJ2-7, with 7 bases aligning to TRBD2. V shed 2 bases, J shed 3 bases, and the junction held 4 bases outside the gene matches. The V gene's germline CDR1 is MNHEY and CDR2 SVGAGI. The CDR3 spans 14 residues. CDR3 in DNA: TGTGCCAGCAGTTACGGGAGGGAGGTCTACGAGCAGTACTTC. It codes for CASSYGREVYEQYF.

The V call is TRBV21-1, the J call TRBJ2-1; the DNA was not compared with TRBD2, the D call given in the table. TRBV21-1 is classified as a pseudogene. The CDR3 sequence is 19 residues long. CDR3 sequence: CASSSRGTPGGRFYHEQFF. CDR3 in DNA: TGTGCCAGCAGCTCTCGAGGGACTCCCGGGGGAAGGTTTTATCATGAGCAGTTCTTC.

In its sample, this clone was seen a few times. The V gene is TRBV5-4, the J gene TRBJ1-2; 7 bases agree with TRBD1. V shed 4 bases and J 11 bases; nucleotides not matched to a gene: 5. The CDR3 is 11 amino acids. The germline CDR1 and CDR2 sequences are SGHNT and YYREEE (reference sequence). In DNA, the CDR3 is TGTGCCAGCAGCACCGGGACAGAGTACACCTTC. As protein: CASSTGTEYTF.

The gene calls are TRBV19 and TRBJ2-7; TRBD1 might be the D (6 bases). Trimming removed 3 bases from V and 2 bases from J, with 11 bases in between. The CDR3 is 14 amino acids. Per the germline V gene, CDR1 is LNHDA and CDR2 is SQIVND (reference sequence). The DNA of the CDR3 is TGTGCCAGTAGTATTCAGGGGACGGCCTACGAGCAGTACTTC. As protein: CASSIQGTAYEQYF.

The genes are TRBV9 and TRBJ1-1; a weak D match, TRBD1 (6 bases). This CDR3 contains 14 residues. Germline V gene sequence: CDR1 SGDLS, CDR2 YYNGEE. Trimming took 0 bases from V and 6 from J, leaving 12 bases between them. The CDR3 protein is CASSVGGGLAEAFF. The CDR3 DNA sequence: TGTGCCAGCAGCGTAGGGGGGGGGCTGGCTGAAGCTTTCTTT.

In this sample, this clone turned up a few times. The CDR3 nucleotides are TGTGCCTGGAGTGCAGTGCCCACCGGGGAGCTGTTTTTT. This translates into CAWSAVPTGELFF. The chain couples TRBV30 to TRBJ2-2; D is unresolved. The CDR3 length is 13 residues. Germline V gene sequence: CDR1 GTSNPN, CDR2 SVGIG (reference sequence). Trimming stripped 1 base from V and 4 bases from J, with 7 bases between.

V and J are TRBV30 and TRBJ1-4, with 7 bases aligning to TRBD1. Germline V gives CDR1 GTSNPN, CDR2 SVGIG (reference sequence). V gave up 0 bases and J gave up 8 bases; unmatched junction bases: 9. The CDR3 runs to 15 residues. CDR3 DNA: TGTGCCTGGAGTGTAGGGTCAGGGGGTCTCGAAAAACTGTTTTTT. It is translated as CAWSVGSGGLEKLFF.

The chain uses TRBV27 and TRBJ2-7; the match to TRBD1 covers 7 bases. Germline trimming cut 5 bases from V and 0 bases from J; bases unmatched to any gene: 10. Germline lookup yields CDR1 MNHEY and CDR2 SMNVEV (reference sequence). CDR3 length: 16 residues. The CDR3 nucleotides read TGTGCCAGCAGTAACTCAGGGACAGAACTCTCCTACGAGCAGTACTTC. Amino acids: CASSNSGTELSYEQYF.

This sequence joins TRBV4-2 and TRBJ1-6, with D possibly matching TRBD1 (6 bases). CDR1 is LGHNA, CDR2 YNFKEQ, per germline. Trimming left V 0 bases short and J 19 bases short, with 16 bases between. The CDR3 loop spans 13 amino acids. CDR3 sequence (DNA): TGTGCCAGCAGCCAAGACGTGGGGCAGGGGAGACACTTT. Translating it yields CASSQDVGQGRHF.

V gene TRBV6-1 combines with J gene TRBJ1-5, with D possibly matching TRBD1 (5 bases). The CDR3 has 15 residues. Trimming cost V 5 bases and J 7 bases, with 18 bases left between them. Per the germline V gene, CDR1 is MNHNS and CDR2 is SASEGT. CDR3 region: CASSTLGGEGQPQHF. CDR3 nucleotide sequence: TGTGCCAGCAGTACCCTGGGAGGGGAGGGACAGCCCCAGCATTTT.

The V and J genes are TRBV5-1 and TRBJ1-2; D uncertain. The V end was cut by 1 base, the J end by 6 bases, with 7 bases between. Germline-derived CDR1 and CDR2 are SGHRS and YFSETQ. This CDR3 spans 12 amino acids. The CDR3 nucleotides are TGCGCCAGCAGCTTGAGAGGTGATGGCTACACCTTC. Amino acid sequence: CASSLRGDGYTF.